Each of the 16 T cell receptor beta chains below was sequenced from the same sample in a study of blood T cell repertoires in COVID-19. TCRdb's copy holds only in-frame clones and misses some; the assay was immunoSEQ multiplex PCR. This sample has over 150,000 clones, with approximately 85% found just once. Material for sequencing was peripheral blood. The receptors were sampled from an older man with COVID-19, enrolled during active disease.

The rearrangement joins TRBV7-9 to TRBJ2-5, with 10 bases identical to TRBD1. V dropped 1 base and J dropped 3; count of bases not matched to a gene: 2. The germline V gene has CDR1 SEHNR and CDR2 FQNEAQ (reference sequence). The CDR3 is made up of 15 amino acids. The chain's CDR3 is CASSLGGQGKETQYF. The CDR3 DNA is TGTGCCAGCAGCTTAGGGGGACAGGGGAAAGAGACCCAGTACTTC.

This chain joins TRBV7-6 and TRBJ2-7; possible D gene TRBD1, 5 bases. CDR3 length: 15 residues. V was clipped by 1 base and J by 3 bases, with 13 bases between them. Per germline, CDR1 SGHVS and CDR2 FNYEAQ. The CDR3 DNA follows: TGTGCCAGCAGCTTAGGCGACAGTACCTACTACGAGCAGTACTTC. It yields the protein CASSLGDSTYYEQYF.

This clone has only a few counts. The chain links TRBV5-8 to TRBJ1-2; 7 bases map to TRBD1. The V gene end was trimmed by 4 bases and the J gene end by 4 bases; junction bases not matched to a gene: 10. CDR1 and CDR2 from the germline V gene are SGHTS and YDEGEE. The CDR3 spans 15 residues. Here the CDR3 DNA reads TGTGCCAGCAGCCTACAGGGGTTGTGGGTCTATGGCTACACCTTC. It translates to CASSLQGLWVYGYTF.

A word on this clone: An end of the junction differs from the germline gene, which may be a read error. The chain has TRBV19 and TRBJ2-2; D might be TRBD1 (6 bases). This CDR3 is built from 14 residues. Germline assignment: CDR1 LNHDA and CDR2 SQIVND (reference sequence). CDR3 nucleotides: TGTGCCAGTAGCGACATGGGACACAACCGGGGAGCTGTTTTT. This sequence encodes CASSDMGHNRGAVF.

The chain links TRBV2 to TRBJ1-6, with D possibly matching TRBD1 (5 bases). The germline V gene encodes CDR1 SNHLY and CDR2 FYNNEI. CDR3 length: 14 residues. V lost 5 bases and J lost 3, with 8 bases in between. CDR3 protein: CASSNGHYNSPLHF. The CDR3 nucleotides read TGTGCCAGCAGTAATGGACACTATAATTCACCCCTCCACTTT.

The sample holds one count of this clone. The V call is TRBV15, the J call TRBJ2-2; possibly TRBD2 for D (6 bases). From germline, CDR1 is LNHNV and CDR2 YYDKDF (reference sequence). This CDR3 is built from 15 residues. V lost 6 bases, J lost 2 bases, and 13 bases lay in between. CDR3 coding DNA: TGTGCCACCAGGGAGGGACGTCTTAACACCGGGGAGCTGTTTTTT. This codes for CATREGRLNTGELFF.

The rearrangement uses TRBV6-6 and TRBJ1-3, with TRBD1 as a possible D gene (5 bases). Germline assignment: CDR1 MNHNY and CDR2 SVGAGI (reference sequence). The CDR3 consists of 14 residues. V gave up 6 bases and J gave up 0 bases, with 9 bases separating them. CDR3 DNA: TGTGCCAGCAGGACAGCCAACTCTGGAAACACCATATATTTT. Translating it yields CASRTANSGNTIYF.

The CDR3 protein is CASSGTFLTEAFF. CDR3 nucleotides: TGTGCCAGCAGCGGGACTTTTTTGACTGAAGCTTTCTTT. The rearrangement uses TRBV5-4 and TRBJ1-1; maybe TRBD1 (5 bases). The CDR3 covers 13 residues. V was trimmed by 4 bases and J by 5 bases, leaving 12 bases between them. Germline V lookup: CDR1 SGHNT, CDR2 YYREEE (reference sequence).

The V call is TRBV5-1, the J call TRBJ2-2; 8 bases line up with TRBD2. Germline CDR1 reads SGHRS; CDR2 reads YFSETQ. This CDR3 has 18 residues. With 2 bases clipped from V and 2 bases from J, the junction kept 11 bases outside the gene matches. The CDR3 spells CASSFVPGTSDNTGELFF. Written as DNA, the CDR3 is TGCGCCAGCAGCTTCGTACCCGGGACTAGTGACAACACCGGGGAGCTGTTTTTT.

CDR3 DNA sequence: TGCGCCAGCAGCCAATATCTGCCTGGGACTAGCGGGGGGTCCCACGAGCAGTACTTC. This translates into CASSQYLPGTSGGSHEQYF. J is TRBJ2-7 and V is TRBV4-3; TRBD2 agrees at 15 bases. The V gene's germline CDR1 is LGHNA and CDR2 YSLEER. This CDR3 has 19 residues. V gave up 2 bases and J gave up 5 bases; unmatched junction bases: 13.

This clone was seen more than once but under ten times. The gene calls are TRBV24-1 and TRBJ1-1, with D unclear. V lost 9 bases to trimming and J lost 1 base, with 20 bases between them. The CDR3 is 16 amino acids. The germline V gene has CDR1 KGHDR and CDR2 SFDVKD. The CDR3 DNA follows: TGTGCCACCCCCGGTGGAGGAAGGGATTGGAACACTGAAGCTTTCTTT. This gives the protein CATPGGGRDWNTEAFF.

The chain combines TRBV19 with TRBJ1-3; 7 bases line up with TRBD1. Germline trimming cut 9 bases from V and 0 bases from J; bases unmatched to any gene: 2. CDR1 and CDR2 (germline): LNHDA, SQIVND (reference sequence). This CDR3 region has 13 residues. This CDR3 reads CASRDSSGNTIYF. The CDR3 DNA follows: TGTGCCAGCAGGGACAGCTCTGGAAACACCATATATTTT.

The CDR3 DNA sequence: TGTGCCAGCAGTTCTCTTGTGGCCGGGGCCAACGTCCTGACTTTC. Amino acids: CASSSLVAGANVLTF. The V and J genes are TRBV27 and TRBJ2-6; no clear D gene. The CDR3 covers 15 residues. Trimming left V 4 bases short and J 4 bases short, with 11 bases between. Germline V lookup: CDR1 MNHEY, CDR2 SMNVEV (reference sequence).

This chain joins TRBV10-3 and TRBJ1-2; D gene uncertain. The CDR3 totals 11 residues. V shed 3 bases and J shed 4 bases, with 3 bases lying between them. In germline, CDR1 is ENHRY, CDR2 SYGVKD. The CDR3 loop is CAISDSYGYTF. The CDR3 nucleotides read TGTGCCATCAGTGACAGCTATGGCTACACCTTC.

This rearrangement joins TRBV4-1 to TRBJ2-1, with 8 positions matching TRBD2. The CDR3 length is 16 residues. V lost 2 bases and J lost 5; bases outside the gene matches: 8. CDR1 is MGHRA and CDR2 is YSYEKL in the germline V gene. CDR3 protein: CASSQSPAGEHNEQFF. In DNA form, the CDR3 reads TGCGCCAGCAGCCAATCTCCAGCGGGGGAACACAATGAGCAGTTCTTC.

The chain carries TRBV18 and TRBJ2-1; 7 bases fit TRBD1. This CDR3 is 15 amino acids long. V shed 6 bases and J 9 bases; nucleotides not matched to a gene: 14. The germline gives CDR1 KGHSH, CDR2 LQKENI. CDR3 sequence: CASSYSGTAFGEQFF. The CDR3 DNA sequence: TGTGCCAGCTCGTACTCCGGGACAGCCTTTGGTGAGCAGTTCTTC.